These T cell receptor beta chains were read from a single sample in a study of blood T cell repertoires in COVID-19. Method: immunoSEQ multiplex PCR; TCRdb's copy keeps in-frame clones and lacks some. The sample consists of about 140,000 clones, over 80% of them appearing once. Sequences were obtained from peripheral blood. The receptors here all came from a man aged 25-40 years with COVID-19, enrolled during active disease. The CDR3 runs from the conserved cysteine through the conserved F or W. The D gene is left open where the match is weak. The size of a clone is reported for some rows only, either as once, few or many, or as a class for expanded clones.

CDR3aa,CDR3nt,j_gene,v_gene,d_gene,abundance
CASSLVQPSGNTIYF,TGTGCCAGCAGCTTAGTACAGCCCTCTGGAAACACCATATATTTT,TRBJ1-3,TRBV7-2,.,.
CAWSPGQGNANVLTF,TGTGCCTGGAGCCCTGGGCAGGGAAATGCCAACGTCCTGACTTTC,TRBJ2-6,TRBV30,.,.
CAWTGGPNSPLHF,TGTGCCTGGACCGGCGGTCCCAATTCACCCCTCCACTTT,TRBJ1-6,TRBV30,.,.
CAIAGASSYNEQFF,TGTGCCATCGCAGGGGCTAGCTCCTACAATGAGCAGTTCTTC,TRBJ2-1,TRBV24-1,.,.
CSASSTISYEQYF,TGCAGTGCTAGTAGCACGATTTCCTACGAGCAGTACTTC,TRBJ2-7,TRBV20-1,.,few
CASSLYSNQPQHF,TGTGCCAGCAGCTTGTATAGCAATCAGCCCCAGCATTTT,TRBJ1-5,TRBV5-8,.,.
CASSSLGQMAGNTIYF,TGTGCCAGCAGTAGCCTGGGCCAGATGGCTGGAAACACCATATATTTT,TRBJ1-3,TRBV27,.,.
CASSLGDSTEAFF,TGTGCCAGCAGCTTAGGCGACAGCACTGAAGCTTTCTTT,TRBJ1-1,TRBV13,.,.
CASSGDRDTGELFF,TGTGCCAGCAGTGGGGACAGGGACACCGGGGAGCTGTTTTTT,TRBJ2-2,TRBV6-4,TRBD1,many
CASSPFGGTGSTGELFF,TGTGCCAGCAGCCCCTTCGGCGGGACAGGGTCCACCGGGGAGCTGTTTTTT,TRBJ2-2,TRBV9,TRBD1,.
CASSLYGDQPQHF,TGTGCCAGCAGTTTATATGGAGATCAGCCCCAGCATTTT,TRBJ1-5,TRBV28,.,.
CATQTSGSYNEQFF,TGTGCCACCCAAACTAGCGGCTCCTACAATGAGCAGTTCTTC,TRBJ2-1,TRBV25-1,TRBD2,.
CATGTAREAFF,TGTGCCACCGGCACAGCCAGAGAGGCTTTCTTT,TRBJ1-1,TRBV24-1,.,.
CASSFQAADTQYF,TGTGCCAGCAGCTTCCAGGCTGCGGATACGCAGTATTTT,TRBJ2-3,TRBV6-5,.,.
CATNDFAQNEQFF,TGTGCCACCAACGATTTCGCCCAGAATGAGCAGTTCTTC,TRBJ2-1,TRBV15,.,.
CAWSVTGAINQPQHF,TGTGCCTGGAGTGTAACAGGGGCCATCAATCAGCCCCAGCATTTT,TRBJ1-5,TRBV30,TRBD1,.
CASSLRSLGDEQFF,TGTGCCAGCAGCCTGCGGTCCTTAGGGGATGAGCAGTTCTTC,TRBJ2-1,TRBV6-4,.,.
CASSQTRLGSYGYTF,TGTGCCAGCAGCCAGACTAGATTGGGAAGCTACGGCTACACCTTC,TRBJ1-2,TRBV14,.,few
CASSQDQYLAGSTDTQYF,TGTGCCAGCAGCCAAGATCAGTACCTAGCGGGGAGCACAGATACGCAGTATTTT,TRBJ2-3,TRBV3-1/TRBV3-2,TRBD2,.
CASSSGWDRGSEQYF,TGTGCCAGCAGCTCTGGTTGGGACAGGGGATCCGAGCAGTACTTC,TRBJ2-7,TRBV6-5,TRBD1,.
CASSQDVGGGEQYF,TGTGCCAGCAGCCAAGATGTGGGCGGGGGGGAGCAGTACTTC,TRBJ2-7,TRBV14,TRBD2,.
CASSLGLAGGPYNEQFF,TGTGCCAGCAGCTTGGGACTAGCGGGAGGGCCTTACAATGAGCAGTTCTTC,TRBJ2-1,TRBV5-5,TRBD2,.
CASSKGQFYEQYF,TGTGCCAGCAGCAAGGGACAATTCTACGAGCAGTACTTC,TRBJ2-7,TRBV7-9,.,.
CASSSRGYGGLSSETQYF,TGTGCCAGCAGCTCCCGGGGTTATGGGGGACTTAGTTCTGAGACCCAGTACTTC,TRBJ2-5,TRBV5-6,.,.
CASREGTDTQYF,TGTGCCAGCAGGGAGGGCACAGATACGCAGTATTTT,TRBJ2-3,TRBV27,.,.
CASSYTYGYTF,TGTGCCAGCAGTTATACCTACGGCTACACCTTC,TRBJ1-2,TRBV6-2/TRBV6-3,.,.
CSVKDTLSMQYF,TGCAGCGTAAAGGACACCCTATCGATGCAGTACTTC,TRBJ2-7,TRBV29-1,.,.
CASSGKGVRGYTF,TGTGCCAGCAGCGGCAAGGGAGTAAGAGGCTACACCTTC,TRBJ1-2,TRBV28,.,.
CASSRAPAFPDTQYF,TGTGCCAGCAGCCGTGCCCCCGCGTTCCCAGATACGCAGTATTTT,TRBJ2-3,TRBV27,.,.
CASSFLGAGTEAFF,TGCGCCAGCAGCTTCTTAGGAGCGGGCACTGAAGCTTTCTTT,TRBJ1-1,TRBV5-1,.,.
CASSIEVGQAHNEQFF,TGTGCCAGTAGTATAGAGGTTGGACAGGCCCACAATGAGCAGTTCTTC,TRBJ2-1,TRBV19,TRBD1,.
CASSLRGGRDYEQYF,TGTGCCAGCAGTCTCCGGGGCGGGAGGGACTACGAGCAGTACTTC,TRBJ2-7,TRBV28,TRBD2,.
CASSYRQGAAGYTF,TGTGCCAGCAGTTACCGACAGGGGGCGGCTGGCTACACCTTC,TRBJ1-2,TRBV6-5,TRBD1,.
CASSMGQGQKETQYF,TGTGCCAGTAGTATGGGGCAGGGGCAGAAAGAGACCCAGTACTTC,TRBJ2-5,TRBV19,.,.
CASSTRGREVYNEQFF,TGTGCCAGTAGTACCCGAGGTAGGGAGGTTTACAATGAGCAGTTCTTC,TRBJ2-1,TRBV19,.,.
CASSYGGAHYEQYF,TGTGCCAGCAGTTACGGGGGGGCCCACTACGAGCAGTACTTC,TRBJ2-7,TRBV6-5,.,.
CASSIDPQGNGYTF,TGTGCCAGTAGTATAGATCCACAGGGGAATGGCTACACCTTC,TRBJ1-2,TRBV19,TRBD1,.
CASSFKGGAGEGAQYF,TGTGCCAGCAGTTTTAAAGGAGGAGCGGGGGAAGGGGCCCAGTACTTC,TRBJ2-5,TRBV28,TRBD2,.
CASSSGPGQGADNEKLFF,TGTGCCAGCAGCTCAGGACCGGGACAGGGGGCCGATAATGAAAAACTGTTTTTT,TRBJ1-4,TRBV11-2,TRBD1,.
CASSLLGQGYNSPLHF,TGTGCCAGCAGTTTATTAGGACAGGGGTACAATTCACCCCTCCACTTT,TRBJ1-6,TRBV27,TRBD1,.
CASSTRGDNEQFF,TGTGCCAGCAGCACCAGGGGGGACAATGAGCAGTTCTTC,TRBJ2-1,TRBV7-9,.,once
CASSRNEQFF,TGTGCCAGCAGTCGCAATGAGCAGTTCTTC,TRBJ2-1,TRBV12-3/TRBV12-4,.,.
CASSSPGRDRAYNEQFF,TGCGCCAGCAGCTCGCCGGGGAGGGACAGGGCCTACAATGAGCAGTTCTTC,TRBJ2-1,TRBV4-1,TRBD1,few
CASSSSTGQAFF,TGTGCCAGCAGTTCCTCTACAGGGCAAGCTTTCTTT,TRBJ1-1,TRBV28,.,.
CASRSGTGGSGTQYF,TGTGCCAGCAGATCCGGGACAGGGGGCTCGGGGACCCAGTACTTC,TRBJ2-5,TRBV28,TRBD1,.
CASSEGLAGDNEQFF,TGTGCCAGCAGTGAGGGACTAGCGGGAGACAATGAGCAGTTCTTC,TRBJ2-1,TRBV6-4,TRBD2,many
CATESRAGGPHNEQFF,TGTGCCACCGAGAGCCGAGCGGGAGGGCCCCACAATGAGCAGTTCTTC,TRBJ2-1,TRBV15,TRBD2,.
CSVAAQTSAYEQYF,TGCAGCGTTGCCGCCCAAACGTCGGCCTACGAGCAGTACTTC,TRBJ2-7,TRBV29-1,.,.
CASSSAGGDGNTIYF,TGTGCCAGCAGTTCCGCAGGGGGCGACGGGAACACCATATATTTT,TRBJ1-3,TRBV6-5,TRBD1,few